One and the same sample provided the 10 T cell receptor beta chains below, sequenced in a study of T-cell reconstitution after alpha-beta-depleted transplantation in children (dated by TCRdb to the mid-2010s). The library was produced with PCR. The sequencer was an Illumina HiSeq 2500. TCR library preparation used molecular barcoding, with unique molecular identifiers applied to normalize quantification of the TCRbeta repertoire. The public sequencing data were trimmed at Q25 with fastp and processed into clonotypes with MiXCR by TCRdb, which kept only in-frame beta chains. When rows share a CDR3 protein, they turn into one entry using the most common DNA and genes. The sample table holds some 550,000 distinct CDR3 sequences, of which roughly 18% were seen once. In total, the top ten clones hold over 3% of the sample. The source was PBMCs from the stem cell graft donor, collected from the stem cell graft. Receptors were obtained from a human donor who donated a stem cell graft to a child with acute lymphoblastic leukemia.

In this sample, this clonotype turned up many times. The chain employs TRBV5-1 and TRBJ1-4; a possible D gene is TRBD1 (5 bases). V shed 0 bases and J shed 8 bases, with 11 bases lying between them. The CDR3 consists of 14 residues. Germline V gene data show CDR1 as SGHRS and CDR2 as YFSETQ. This CDR3 is CASSLVPGTEKLFF. Written as DNA, the CDR3 is TGCGCCAGCAGCTTGGTTCCAGGGACGGAAAAACTGTTTTTT.

The genes are TRBV5-1 and TRBJ2-7, with 8 nucleotides matching TRBD2. The CDR3 covers 17 residues. Germline CDR1 is SGHRS and CDR2 is YFSETQ. Germline trimming cut 4 bases from V and 2 bases from J; bases unmatched to any gene: 14. For the CDR3, the DNA is TGCGCCAGCAGCCCCGTCTCTATTGGACTAGCTACCTACGAGCAGTACTTC. The encoded protein is CASSPVSIGLATYEQYF.

This sequence joins TRBV27 and TRBJ2-7; D might be TRBD2 (5 bases). Germline loops: CDR1 MNHEY, CDR2 SMNVEV (reference sequence). The CDR3 covers 13 residues. V dropped 8 bases and J dropped 3 bases, with 14 bases sitting between them. In nucleotides, the CDR3 is TGTGCCAGCGGCACCGGGGTCTTCTACGAGCAGTACTTC. This sequence encodes CASGTGVFYEQYF.

This clonotype has only a few counts. The rearrangement joins TRBV5-1 to TRBJ1-1; D ambiguous. Germline V gives CDR1 SGHRS, CDR2 YFSETQ. Trimming shortened V by 2 bases and J by 4 bases, and 12 bases separated the two germline ends. This CDR3 is 14 amino acids long. The CDR3 bases are TGCGCCAGCAGCTTTGGAGGGATGGGCACTGAAGCTTTCTTT. Protein sequence: CASSFGGMGTEAFF.

The rearrangement links TRBV14 to TRBJ2-7, with 9 bases identical to TRBD1. Trimming took 8 bases from V and 4 from J; bases not matched to a gene: 6. The V gene's germline CDR1 is SGHDN and CDR2 FVKESK. The CDR3 runs 13 residues. As DNA, the CDR3 is TGTGCCAGCTGTCGGACAGGGGCTTACGAGCAGTACTTC. Translating it yields CASCRTGAYEQYF.

This clonotype was seen a few times. The V call is TRBV7-3, the J call TRBJ2-2; D uncertain. Trimming left V 6 bases short and J 2 bases short, with 16 bases between. Germline V lookup: CDR1 SGHTA, CDR2 FQGTGA. This CDR3 contains 16 residues. Here the CDR3 DNA reads TGTGCCAGCAGTTATAAGACGGGCCCAAACACCGGGGAGCTGTTTTTT. The encoded protein is CASSYKTGPNTGELFF. The complete variable domain, with remaining parts taken from reference TRBV7-3 and TRBJ2-2, reads GAGVSQTPSNKVTEKGKYVELRCDPISGHTALYWYRQSLGQGPEFLIYFQGTGAADDSGLPNDRFFAVRPEGSVSTLKIQRTERGDSAVYLCASSYKTGPNTGELFFGEGSRLTVL.

The chain recombines TRBV5-8 with TRBJ2-7; 8 nucleotides match TRBD1. The germline V gene encodes CDR1 SGHTS and CDR2 YDEGEE. CDR3 size: 15 residues. After removal of 4 bases from V and 3 bases from J, the junction contained 9 bases not matched to a gene. DNA of the CDR3: TGTGCCAGCAGCGAAACAGGGGGAGGAATCTACGAGCAGTACTTC. This gives the protein CASSETGGGIYEQYF.

The chain couples TRBV12-3 or TRBV12-4 to TRBJ1-5; no definite D call. V was pared by 3 bases and J by 5 bases, with 11 bases between. The CDR3 sequence is 14 residues long. For the CDR3, the DNA is TGTGCCAGCAGTTTCGTGTCATTAGATCAGCCCCAGCATTTT. Residues: CASSFVSLDQPQHF.

This clonotype was observed a handful of times. V usage is TRBV5-1 and J usage is TRBJ2-1; 10 bases are shared with TRBD2. In germline, CDR1 is SGHRS, CDR2 YFSETQ. CDR3 length equals 16 residues. V lost 0 bases to trimming and J lost 2 bases; unmatched junction nucleotides: 2. CDR3 nucleotide sequence: TGCGCCAGCAGCTTGGAACTAGCGGGACCCTACAATGAGCAGTTCTTC. Amino acid sequence: CASSLELAGPYNEQFF.

This clonotype was counted only a few times. This chain joins TRBV12-3 or TRBV12-4 and TRBJ1-4, with a possible D match to TRBD1 (5 bases). V shed 6 bases and J shed 14 bases, with 16 bases lying between them. The CDR3 runs 12 residues. This chain's CDR3 is CASSLGAEGLFF. The CDR3 region has the DNA TGTGCCAGCAGCCTTGGGGCAGAGGGGCTGTTTTTT.